This paragraph reports one T cell receptor beta chain. Its cognate antigen is unknown. These data originate in a study of T cell repertoires in cytomegalovirus infection. Study overall: The authors relied on CMV epitopes, both recently identified HLA-C-restricted and well-studied HLA-B-restricted. It can be stated that public TCR beta signatures indicated CMV infection as well as a matching HLA type.

The V gene lost 2 bases and the J gene lost 1 base, with 23 bases spanning the gap. CDR1 and CDR2 (germline): MNHEY, SVGEGT. There are 19 residues in the CDR3. In TCRdb, the reads were re-called with MiXCR into one record per CDR3 protein. The sample shows about 700,000 distinct CDR3 sequences, 30% to 40% of them seen only once. The TCR sequence derives from a human donor in good health (CMV status not recorded). Some clones in this sample may be carry-over from other donors' samples. The sample consisted of cultured PBMCs, taken from culture after CMV antigen stimulation. The chain uses TRBV6-2 or TRBV6-3 and TRBJ2-5; D is possibly TRBD1 (5 bases). The CDR3 sequence: CASSYGYTTVPQFQETQYF. The CDR3 DNA sequence: TGTGCCAGCAGTTACGGCTATACGACAGTACCCCAATTCCAAGAGACCCAGTACTTC.